The next 7 T cell receptor beta chains were all read from a single sample in a study of blood T cell repertoires in COVID-19. TCRdb keeps only in-frame clones here, not all; method: immunoSEQ multiplex PCR. The sample carries 150,000 to 200,000 clones, around 87% recorded once. Sequencing was done on a sample of peripheral blood. The receptors come from a man aged 35 to 55 with active or convalescent COVID-19.

CDR3 coding DNA: TGTGCCAGCAGTTACGGGTCCCTTCTCGGGGGAGATACGCAGTATTTT. Encoded protein: CASSYGSLLGGDTQYF. This chain links TRBV6-5 with TRBJ2-3; the D gene is possibly TRBD2 (6 bases). V lost 2 bases and J 5 bases, leaving 17 bases between the germline ends. The CDR3 totals 16 residues. From germline, CDR1 is MNHEY and CDR2 SVGAGI.

The chain joins TRBV9 to TRBJ1-5, with TRBD1 identical over 8 bases. Per the germline V gene, CDR1 is SGDLS and CDR2 is YYNGEE. After removal of 3 bases from V and 5 bases from J, the junction contained 1 base not matched to a gene. The CDR3 totals 13 residues. The CDR3: CASSATGDQPQHF. The CDR3, as DNA: TGTGCCAGCAGCGCGACAGGGGATCAGCCCCAGCATTTT.

The rearrangement joins TRBV19 to TRBJ2-1, with 7 bases matching TRBD1. This CDR3 contains 13 residues. Germline V lookup: CDR1 LNHDA, CDR2 SQIVND (reference sequence). With V trimmed by 5 bases and J by 5 bases, 3 bases remained unmatched. The CDR3 here is CASSGGQNNEQFF. CDR3 bases: TGTGCCAGTAGTGGGGGACAGAACAATGAGCAGTTCTTC.

This clone appeared once. This chain joins TRBV3-1 (or the pseudogene TRBV3-2) and TRBJ2-2; tentative D call: TRBD2 (6 bases). Deletions cut 1 base from V and 5 bases from J, with 11 bases between. Germline values: CDR1 LGHDT, CDR2 YNNKEL (reference sequence). This CDR3 has 15 residues. The CDR3 nucleotides are TGTGCCAGCAGCCAAGCCTCGGGGGTAACCGGGGAGCTGTTTTTT. Translating gives CASSQASGVTGELFF.

This clone was counted only a few times. The chain couples TRBV4-1 to TRBJ2-7; maybe TRBD2 (6 bases). With 8 bases removed from V and 0 bases from J, the gap between germline ends came to 17 bases. Germline V gene data show CDR1 as MGHRA and CDR2 as YSYEKL. This CDR3 is built from 15 residues. Here the CDR3 DNA reads TGCGCCAGCGCGCCCAGGTCCGGGAGCTCCTACGAGCAGTACTTC. This translates into CASAPRSGSSYEQYF.

The rearrangement joins TRBV6-5 to TRBJ1-1; tentative D call: TRBD1 (6 bases). Trimming shortened V by 8 bases and J by 0 bases, and 16 bases separated the two germline ends. Germline loops: CDR1 MNHEY, CDR2 SVGAGI. This CDR3 region has 15 residues. The CDR3 is CASRQPGHVNTEAFF. DNA of the CDR3: TGTGCCAGCCGTCAACCGGGACACGTGAACACTGAAGCTTTCTTT.

The chain links TRBV5-1 to TRBJ2-3, with 13 bases lining up with TRBD2. Germline V gene lookup returns CDR1 SGHRS and CDR2 YFSETQ. The J segment lost 3 bases and the V segment lost 0 bases, leaving 4 bases of the junction unmatched. The CDR3 spans 17 residues. The DNA of the CDR3 is TGCGCCAGCAGCTTGGGGACTAGCGGGGGCTCGACAGATACGCAGTATTTT. Protein product: CASSLGTSGGSTDTQYF.